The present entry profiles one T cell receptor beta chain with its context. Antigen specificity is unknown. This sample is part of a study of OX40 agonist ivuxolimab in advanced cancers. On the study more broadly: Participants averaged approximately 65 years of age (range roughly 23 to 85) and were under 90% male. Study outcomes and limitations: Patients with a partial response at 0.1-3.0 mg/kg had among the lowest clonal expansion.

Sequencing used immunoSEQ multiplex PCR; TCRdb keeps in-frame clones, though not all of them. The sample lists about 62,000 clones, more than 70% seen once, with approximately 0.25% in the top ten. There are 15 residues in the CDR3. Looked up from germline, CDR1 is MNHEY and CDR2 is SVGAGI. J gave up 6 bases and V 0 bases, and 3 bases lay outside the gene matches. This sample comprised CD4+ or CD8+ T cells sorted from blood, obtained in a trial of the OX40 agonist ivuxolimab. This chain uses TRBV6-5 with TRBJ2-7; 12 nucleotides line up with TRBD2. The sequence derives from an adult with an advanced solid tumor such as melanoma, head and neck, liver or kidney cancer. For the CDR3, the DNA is TGTGCCAGCAGTTACTCGACTAGCGGGAGTGGCGAGCAGTACTTC. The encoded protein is CASSYSTSGSGEQYF.